The 26 T cell receptor beta chains below were found in one sample sequenced in a study of cytomegalovirus exposure and HLA in healthy donors. The PCR contained 60 Vbeta and 13 Jbeta primers. The repertoire was sequenced with immunoSEQ multiplex PCR; TCRdb's copy has only in-frame clones and lacks some. Altogether 150,000 to 200,000 clones are present, approximately 80% being singletons, with the ten largest covering about 0.5%. The sample comprised PBMCs. Source of these receptors: a woman aged 50 to 65 in good health and CMV-seronegative.

The chain carries TRBV19 and TRBJ1-2, with 8 bases aligning to TRBD1. The CDR3 spans 14 residues. J gave up 8 bases and V 5 bases, and 10 bases lay outside the gene matches. The germline V gene has CDR1 LNHDA and CDR2 SQIVND (reference sequence). Written as DNA, the CDR3 is TGTGCCAGTAGTGGGTGGACAGGGCTAGACGGCTACACCTTC. As protein: CASSGWTGLDGYTF. Looking up the rest from reference TRBV19 and TRBJ1-2 gives the full variable domain: DGGITQSPKYLFRKEGQNVTLSCEQNLNHDAMYWYRQDPGQGLRLIYYSQIVNDFQKGDIAEGYSVSREKKESFPLTVTSAQKNPTAFYLCASSGWTGLDGYTFGSGTRLTVV.

This sequence joins TRBV4-2 and TRBJ1-1; D call uncertain. V dropped 0 bases and J dropped 1 base, with 12 bases sitting between them. The CDR3 consists of 16 residues. In germline, CDR1 is LGHNA, CDR2 YNFKEQ. DNA of the CDR3: TGTGCCAGCAGCCAAGACAGCGCCGTTCCGAACACTGAAGCTTTCTTT. Residues: CASSQDSAVPNTEAFF.

The chain uses TRBV5-1 and TRBJ2-3, with 9 nucleotides matching TRBD2. Per the germline V gene, CDR1 is SGHRS and CDR2 is YFSETQ. The junction had 6 bases not matched to a gene; V was cut back by 4 bases and J by 3 bases. The CDR3 totals 15 residues. This chain's CDR3 is CASSTLAGGTDTQYF. CDR3 nucleotides: TGCGCCAGCAGCACCCTGGCGGGAGGGACAGATACGCAGTATTTT.

A single count supports this clone. The V gene is TRBV7-8, the J gene TRBJ2-1; D is unresolved. From germline, CDR1 is SGHVS and CDR2 FQNEAQ. The CDR3 contains 14 residues. Trimming left V 1 base short and J 2 bases short, with 6 bases between. CDR3 in DNA: TGTGCCAGCAGCTTAGGTGGGCCCTACAATGAGCAGTTCTTC. Translation: CASSLGGPYNEQFF. Full variable domain (outside the CDR3, taken from reference TRBV7-8 and TRBJ2-1): GAGVSQSPRYKVAKRGQDVALRCDPISGHVSLFWYQQALGQGPEFLTYFQNEAQLDKSGLPSDRFFAERPEGSVSTLKIQRTQQEDSAVYLCASSLGGPYNEQFFGPGTRLTVL.

CDR3 sequence reads: CASSLVPGGPNEQFF. In DNA form, the CDR3 reads TGTGCCAGCAGTTTAGTCCCGGGAGGGCCCAATGAGCAGTTCTTC. The rearrangement uses TRBV27 and TRBJ2-1, with 8 positions matching TRBD2. J lost 6 bases, V lost 2 bases, and 6 bases had no gene match. Germline loops: CDR1 MNHEY, CDR2 SMNVEV (reference sequence). The length of the CDR3 is 15 residues.

The V and J genes are TRBV7-9 and TRBJ2-2; TRBD1 agrees at 7 bases. V was pared by 4 bases and J by 7 bases, with 9 bases of the junction left unmatched. The CDR3 sequence is 15 residues long. CDR1 SEHNR and CDR2 FQNEAQ come from the germline V gene (reference sequence). The DNA for the CDR3 is TGTGCCAGCAGCTCCCAAGGACAGGTGGGCGGGGAGCTGTTTTTT. It specifies CASSSQGQVGGELFF.

This clone was counted between two and nine times. This sequence joins TRBV9 and TRBJ2-7; no firm D call. The V end lost 0 bases, the J end lost 0 bases, and 10 bases lay between the germline ends. This CDR3 is 15 amino acids long. The germline V gene encodes CDR1 SGDLS and CDR2 YYNGEE. The chain's CDR3 is CASSVGATSSYEQYF. DNA for the CDR3: TGTGCCAGCAGCGTAGGTGCGACAAGCTCCTACGAGCAGTACTTC.

Concerning this clone: The sample contains more than one DNA sequence encoding this CDR3. The V call is TRBV5-1, the J call TRBJ2-5; TRBD2 matches at 7 bases. With V trimmed by 1 base and J by 4 bases, 4 bases remained unmatched. Germline CDR1 is SGHRS and CDR2 is YFSETQ. The CDR3 has 14 residues. CDR3 coding DNA: TGCGCCAGCAGCTTGATGGGGGGGGGAGAGACCCAGTACTTC. Translating gives CASSLMGGGETQYF.

The chain recombines TRBV18 with TRBJ1-3, with a weak D call TRBD1 (5 bases). The V end was cut by 5 bases, the J end by 0 bases, with 8 bases between. CDR3 length: 14 amino acids. Germline V lookup: CDR1 KGHSH, CDR2 LQKENI. The CDR3 sequence: CASSSDNSGNTIYF. The DNA for the CDR3 is TGTGCCAGCTCATCGGACAACTCTGGAAACACCATATATTTT. The complete variable domain, with remaining parts taken from reference TRBV18 and TRBJ1-3, reads NAGVMQNPRHLVRRRGQEARLRCSPMKGHSHVYWYRQLPEEGLKFMVYLQKENIIDESGMPKERFSAEFPKEGPSILRIQQVVRGDSAAYFCASSSDNSGNTIYFGEGSWLTVV.

As concerns this clone: In the same sample, other DNA sequences code for this CDR3. The chain links TRBV6-1 to TRBJ1-2, with D hard to call. The CDR3 is 14 amino acids. Germline values: CDR1 MNHNS, CDR2 SASEGT. Trimming cost V 3 bases and J 3 bases, with 11 bases left between them. In DNA form, the CDR3 reads TGTGCCAGCAGTGAGGGTACAGTCTACTATGGCTACACCTTC. Its translation: CASSEGTVYYGYTF.

This clone was detected once. The chain carries TRBV11-3 and TRBJ2-1; 9 bases fit TRBD1. V shed 1 base, J shed 7 bases, and the junction held 11 bases outside the gene matches. CDR1 is SGHNT, CDR2 YENEEA, per germline. CDR3 length: 17 residues. The CDR3: CASSLVEDRGIVNEQFF. In nucleotides, the CDR3 is TGTGCCAGCAGCTTAGTGGAGGACAGGGGTATCGTAAATGAGCAGTTCTTC.

The table lists this clone with a few counts. The chain recombines TRBV28 with TRBJ2-7; 7 bases fit TRBD2. The germline V gene has CDR1 MDHEN and CDR2 SYDVKM. V was clipped by 8 bases and J by 11 bases; unmatched bases: 6. The CDR3 spans 10 residues. This CDR3 reads CASQRGQEYF. The CDR3 nucleotides are TGTGCCAGCCAGCGGGGTCAGGAGTACTTC.

This rearrangement joins TRBV27 to TRBJ2-7, with unresolved D. Trimming cost V 5 bases and J 5 bases, with 16 bases left between them. This CDR3 is 14 amino acids long. Germline CDR1 is MNHEY and CDR2 is SMNVEV (reference sequence). CDR3: CASSPDDFGNEQYF. CDR3 nucleotides: TGTGCCAGCAGTCCGGATGACTTTGGCAACGAGCAGTACTTC.

The chain is built from TRBV28 and TRBJ2-7; 9 nucleotides agree with TRBD1. Germline CDR1 reads MDHEN; CDR2 reads SYDVKM. The length of the CDR3 is 19 residues. V lost 6 bases and J lost 0; bases outside the gene matches: 18. CDR3 loop: CASSSSGTGINYGSYEQYF. The CDR3 DNA sequence: TGTGCCAGCAGCTCATCCGGGACAGGGATCAATTATGGCTCCTACGAGCAGTACTTC.

The rearrangement joins TRBV28 to TRBJ1-1; TRBD1 might be the D (6 bases). Germline CDR1 MDHEN, CDR2 SYDVKM. There are 15 residues in the CDR3. V lost 2 bases to trimming and J lost 6 bases, with 16 bases between them. The DNA for the CDR3 is TGTGCCAGCAGTTTACCCCAGGGGTTGCATCCTGAAGCTTTCTTT. This gives the protein CASSLPQGLHPEAFF.

This clone was seen more than once but under ten times. CDR3 bases: TGTGCCAGCAGCCTCCCCCGGGGAATTAATGAAAAACTGTTTTTT. This gives the protein CASSLPRGINEKLFF. This chain connects TRBV7-9 to TRBJ1-4; D remains unclear. Germline V gene sequence: CDR1 SEHNR, CDR2 FQNEAQ (reference sequence). This CDR3 has 15 residues. V lost 5 bases and J 4 bases, leaving 14 bases between the germline ends.

The chain combines TRBV5-6 with TRBJ2-7; no reliable D call. The V and J ends lost 1 base and 3 bases respectively, with 5 bases between them. CDR1 is SGHDT and CDR2 is YYEEEE in the germline V gene. The CDR3 extends over 12 amino acids. The CDR3 spells CASSLTGYEQYF. The CDR3 bases are TGTGCCAGCAGCTTGACGGGCTACGAGCAGTACTTC.

In the case of this clone: The sample carries other DNA sequences with the same CDR3. V and J are TRBV4-2 and TRBJ2-7, with 14 bases lining up with TRBD2. The V gene's germline CDR1 is LGHNA and CDR2 YNFKEQ. J lost 2 bases, V lost 3 bases, and 0 bases had no gene match. The CDR3 is made up of 15 amino acids. The CDR3 here is CASSQGLAGAYEQYF. In DNA form, the CDR3 reads TGTGCCAGCAGCCAGGGACTAGCGGGGGCCTACGAGCAGTACTTC.

The chain links TRBV28 to TRBJ1-5, with D possibly TRBD1 on 6 matching bases. CDR1 MDHEN and CDR2 SYDVKM come from the germline V gene. Deletions cut 1 base from V and 3 bases from J, with 10 bases between. The CDR3 totals 15 residues. CDR3 loop: CASSLLDRSNQPQHF. The CDR3 coding sequence is TGTGCCAGCAGTTTATTGGACAGATCCAATCAGCCCCAGCATTTT.

The chain is built from TRBV5-1 and TRBJ2-1, with TRBD2 matching over 10 bases. V lost 1 base, J lost 3 bases, and 4 bases stayed unmatched. Germline loops: CDR1 SGHRS, CDR2 YFSETQ. The CDR3 is 16 amino acids. The CDR3 sequence: CASSLSASGGYNEQFF. The CDR3 bases are TGCGCCAGCAGCTTGTCGGCTAGCGGGGGCTACAATGAGCAGTTCTTC.

Note on this clone: At one boundary the junction diverges from the germline segment, which might be a read error. This sequence joins TRBV2 and TRBJ1-1; 8 nucleotides line up with TRBD1. The CDR3 is made up of 10 amino acids. CDR1 is SNHLY, CDR2 FYNNEI, per germline. Here the CDR3 DNA reads TGTGCCAGCAGCCTCGGACAGGGTACTTTT. Protein product: CASSLGQGTF.

Comment on this clone: Other DNA sequences within the sample encode an identical CDR3. The chain joins TRBV27 to TRBJ2-2; possibly TRBD1 for D (5 bases). Trimming stripped 3 bases from V and 2 bases from J, with 7 bases between. CDR3 length equals 14 residues. Germline-derived CDR1 and CDR2 are MNHEY and SMNVEV (reference sequence). The CDR3 DNA reads TGTGCCAGCAGTTTGGGGCTCAACACCGGGGAGCTGTTTTTT. Protein product: CASSLGLNTGELFF.

This clone came up a few times. The chain links TRBV21-1 to TRBJ1-1; the tabulated D call, TRBD1, remains unverified against the DNA. TRBV21-1 is listed as a pseudogene. The CDR3 extends over 13 amino acids. The CDR3 region is CARDRGGNTEAFF. The CDR3 bases are TGTGCCAGGGACAGGGGTGGGAACACTGAAGCTTTCTTT.

Notes on this clone: A junction boundary mismatches the germline segment, possibly from a read error. The chain combines TRBV27 with TRBJ2-4; TRBD1 aligns across 7 bases. This CDR3 has 15 amino acids. From germline, CDR1 is MNHEY and CDR2 SMNVEV (reference sequence). CDR3 residues: CASSWGQSAKNSQYF. The CDR3 nucleotides read TGTGCCAGCAGCTGGGGACAGTCGGCCAAAAACAGTCAGTACTTC.

This chain connects TRBV7-6 to TRBJ1-5; D not certain. V was trimmed by 3 bases and J by 4 bases, leaving 7 bases between them. The CDR3 contains 13 residues. The germline V gene encodes CDR1 SGHVS and CDR2 FNYEAQ. CDR3 loop: CASSFHANQPQHF. The CDR3 DNA follows: TGTGCCAGCAGCTTCCACGCGAATCAGCCCCAGCATTTT.

This clone appeared once. CDR3 in amino acids: CASSQVAGVVTGELFF. Here the CDR3 DNA reads TGTGCCAGCAGCCAAGTCGCGGGAGTGGTCACCGGGGAGCTGTTTTTT. The rearrangement links TRBV14 to TRBJ2-2; 7 nucleotides agree with TRBD2. Per germline, CDR1 SGHDN and CDR2 FVKESK. The V gene end was trimmed by 1 base and the J gene end by 4 bases; junction bases not matched to a gene: 6. CDR3 length: 16 residues.